This entry is about one T cell receptor (beta chain). This sample is part of a study of regulatory T cells in long-lasting Graves disease. Construction of TCR beta libraries relied on iRepertoire HTBI primers and on Arm-PCR targeting CDR3 regions. TCRdb analysed the multiplex PCR reads with MiXCR anew, one entry per CDR3 protein. The sample contains about 450,000 distinct CDR3 sequences, around 17% of which appear only once. Specified time point: newly diagnosed GD, antithyroid drugs for less than 3 months. Isolated PBMC RNA provided the starting material for the TCR library. Germline V gene lookup returns CDR1 SGDLS and CDR2 YYNGEE. Trimming pared 4 bases from V and 6 bases from J, leaving 14 bases between. This CDR3 comprises 14 residues. The same data also contributed to another study, on T cells in Graves' hyperthyroidism and ophthalmopathy. That report adds: Across 18 months, stable Graves' hyperthyroidism was marked by no progression to ophthalmopathy. Any patient presenting with uncontrolled infection, other autoimmune disease, pregnancy or lactation was left out. Used for diagnoses were clinical symptoms, serum thyroxine and TRAb, thyroid ultrasound and orbital computed tomography.

Sequencing was performed on peripheral blood mononuclear cells (PBMCs), taken at new diagnosis, from a patient treated with antithyroid drugs. The sequence came from a woman in her twenties or thirties with Graves disease. This chain links TRBV9 with TRBJ2-4; D is possibly TRBD2 (5 bases). The CDR3 coding sequence is TGTGCCAGCAGCATAAACCACGCGGGAAACATTCAGTACTTC. It yields the protein CASSINHAGNIQYF. Full variable domain (outside the CDR3, taken from reference TRBV9 and TRBJ2-4): DSGVTQTPKHLITATGQRVTLRCSPRSGDLSVYWYQQSLDQGLQFLIQYYNGEERAKGNILERFSAQQFPDLHSELNLSSLELGDSALYFCASSINHAGNIQYFGAGTRLSVL.